The sequence of this T cell receptor (beta chain) was determined in a study of circulating tumor DNA in untreated peripheral T-cell lymphoma (dated by TCRdb to about 2021). Results the study describes overall, beyond this receptor: Tumor-specific clonotypes turned up in approximately 72% of patients, identified from roughly 86% of baseline tissues and from approximately 67% of baseline serum samples.

Per the germline V gene, KGHSH is the CDR1 and LQKENI is the CDR2. V lost 1 base and J lost 3 bases; the stretch between them is 7 bases long. The CDR3 contains 13 residues, cysteine and phenylalanine counted. Only CDR3 DNA is held: 39 bases, read in frame from base 1. To note about this clone: Its antigen remains unidentified. No base quality information exists; no much larger clone differs at one position.

To identify tumor-specific TCR clonotypes, tumor tissue taken at baseline, before any treatment, was sequenced. To monitor patients with peripheral T-cell lymphoma who were getting frontline treatment on a trial, the study applied next-generation sequencing to T-cell receptor sequences. The method behind the library was the immunoSEQ multiplex PCR assay. As stored in TCRdb, this immuneACCESS dataset retains in-frame rearrangements with V and J assigned. A fraction of the clones does not appear; measured against another copy, unresolved V genes explain less than half of the discrepancy, and the remainder lacks a known reason. The sample includes approximately 8,900 clones, with roughly 80% observed a single time. The biggest ten clones account for approximately 2.2% of the sample.

Sequenced material: tumor tissue. This sequence was found in a human donor with peripheral T-cell lymphoma. The chain is encoded by TRBV18 joined to TRBJ2-7; TRBD1 is perhaps the D gene, given 5 matching bases. The DNA reads TGTGCCAGCTCACCACGGCAGGGCTACGAGCAGTACTTC. It translates to CASSPRQGYEQYF.